This T cell receptor beta chain was captured in a study of cytomegalovirus exposure and HLA in healthy donors. Germline CDR1 and CDR2: MGHDK and SYGVNS. The CDR3 is 15 amino acids. V shed 7 bases and J shed 0 bases, with 13 bases lying between them. Nominal health characterized the donors when sampled, though unrecorded immune exposures were likely. As concerns this clone: Its antigen remains unidentified.

Study-level results: Roughly even sequencing depth across donors was the assumption behind the presence/absence analyses. There were some public TCRs occurring in many donors, but most TCR sequences were rare.

Both 60 Vbeta primers and 13 Jbeta primers went into the PCR. TCRdb's table, derived via immunoSEQ multiplex PCR, lists solely in-frame clones and lacks some. The data contain fewer than 70,000 clones, roughly four fifths of them seen just once; the ten biggest clones take up about 1.6%. This receptor was obtained from a human donor in good health. This chain joins TRBV25-1 and TRBJ2-1, with D perhaps TRBD1 (6 bases). The sample was PBMCs. CDR3: CASMDSLISYNEQFF. Here the CDR3 DNA reads TGTGCCAGCATGGACAGCCTGATCTCCTACAATGAGCAGTTCTTC.